This note documents a single T cell receptor beta chain sequence. Using immunoSEQ multiplex PCR, the repertoire was profiled, and TCRdb retains in-frame clones only, with some absent. The table has 2,500,000 or so clones, roughly 92% seen once; the top ten hold more than 0.35%. Healthy HIV-negative adults with no recent acute infections or vaccinations were recruited as donors. This sample stems from a study of shared clonotypes between healthy human individuals. V lost 0 bases and J 7 bases, leaving 16 bases between the germline ends. CDR1 and CDR2 (germline): GTSNPN, SVGIG (reference sequence). This CDR3 comprises 16 residues.

The chain is built from TRBV30 and TRBJ1-6; no clear D gene. The TCR comes from a man aged 18-30 years in good health. Some clones in this sample may be carry-over from other donors' samples. The source material was naive CD4+ T cells from PBMCs. Described subset: CD45RA+ positively selected. The CDR3 nucleotides read TGTGCCTGGAGTGTAATCCCGAGCACTCACAATTCACCCCTCCACTTT. Translating gives CAWSVIPSTHNSPLHF.